One T cell receptor beta chain is described in this entry. Its specificity is not known. TCR beta libraries were made by UMI-labeled 5' RACE. Reanalyzing the 5' RACE reads, TCRdb keeps one entry per CDR3 protein, without DNA. The sample includes 6,500 to 10,000 distinct CDR3 sequences. The germline CDR1 and CDR2 sequences are SGDLS and YYNGEE. This CDR3 has 16 amino acids. This entry comes from a study of human CD8 memory T cell subsets. CD8+ T cells were isolated by negative magnetic selection. Duplicate vials of some 140,000 sorted CD8+ T cells per subset supplied the RNA. Findings of the study overall: This study sequenced only the T cell receptor beta chains and no others. Repertoires of stem-like memory and precursor exhausted T cells showed minimal mutual overlap.

The receptor's source is a human donor in good health. The sample taken for sequencing was CD8+ T cells from PBMCs. This chain uses TRBV9 with TRBJ1-2. This CDR3 is CASSVEAQGLNYGYTF.